This is a list of T cell receptor beta chains from one sample in a study of response to subunit inactivated influenza vaccine. TCRdb analysed the RT-PCR reads with MiXCR anew, one entry per CDR3 protein. Of under 200,000 distinct CDR3 sequences in the sample, around 11% are singletons; the top ten hold about a third. The sequencing here drew on CD8+ T cells sorted from PBMCs, taken around 2 years after vaccination. The receptors were sampled from a man between 45 and 75 years old who received an inactivated influenza vaccine. Each CDR3 is given with its conserved first and last residue. A D gene is named only where the DNA matches it firmly. Clone size is shown for a subset of rows, as once, few, many or a class of expanded clone.

clone_size d_call j_call v_call cdr3_nt cdr3_aa
few . TRBJ2-2 TRBV29-1 TGCAGCGTTGGACAGCCAAACACCGGGGAGCTGTTTTTT CSVGQPNTGELFF
. TRBD2 TRBJ2-1 TRBV6-2/TRBV6-3 TGTGCCAGCAGTTACCCCACTAGCGGGGGGGCAAATGAGCAGTTCTTC CASSYPTSGGANEQFF
. TRBD2 TRBJ2-3 TRBV12-3/TRBV12-4 TGTGCCAGCAGTTTATTAGCGGGACACACAGATACGCAGTATTTT CASSLLAGHTDTQYF
few TRBD2 TRBJ2-5 TRBV5-6 TGTGCCAGCAGCTCGACTAGCGGGGGACGGGAGACCCAGTACTTC CASSSTSGGRETQYF
. . TRBJ2-7 TRBV20-1 TGCAGTGCTACGACTACAACTCCTTCCTACGAGCAGTACTTT CSATTTTPSYEQYF
few . TRBJ2-4 TRBV9 TGTGCCAGCAGCCCGCCCCTCGGGGGAGCCAAAAACATTCAGTACTTC CASSPPLGGAKNIQYF
. . TRBJ2-5 TRBV3-1 TGTGCCAGCAGCCAAGAGAATCGAGAGACCCAGTACTTC CASSQENRETQYF
. TRBD2 TRBJ2-1 TRBV20-1 TGCAGTGCTAGAGTGAGGAGCGGGAGGGCCTACAATGAGCAGTTCTTC CSARVRSGRAYNEQFF
many TRBD1 TRBJ2-1 TRBV2 TGTGCCAGCAGGAAGGGACAGGGGTCCTTCAATGAGCAGTTCTTC CASRKGQGSFNEQFF
many . TRBJ1-5 TRBV27 TGTGCCAGCAGTTTTTTGGGCCTCAATCAGCCCCAGCATTTT CASSFLGLNQPQHF